This note documents a single TCR beta chain sequence. Its antigen remains unidentified. This sample stems from a study of PD-L1 blockade in urothelial cancer. Study-wide background: About 90% of the 29 patients were males with bladder-origin urothelial cancer. Blood was subjected to analysis at 3 weeks (second dose) and 6 weeks following treatment start. The study, taken as a whole, reports: Prediction of better survival came from below-median pretreatment blood TCR clonality.

Regarding time point: peripheral blood 6 weeks after treatment start. The CDR3 has 15 residues. V was clipped by 4 bases and J by 3 bases, with 13 bases between them. Germline CDR1 is KGHSH and CDR2 is LQKENI. Every PCR was spiked with synthetic TCR analog templates. The assay was immunoSEQ multiplex PCR, and TCRdb's table has in-frame clones only and misses some. This sample has about 43,000 clones, with about four fifths found just once. The chain has TRBV18 and TRBJ1-5; possibly TRBD1 for D (6 bases). Sample: PBMCs, taken around atezolizumab (anti-PD-L1) treatment. The clonotype comes from a man in his 60s with urothelial cancer. CDR3 DNA: TGTGCCAGCTCACGGAATCAGGGGATCAATCAGCCCCAGCATTTT. Translation: CASSRNQGINQPQHF.